A single sample is the source of the 6 T cell receptor beta chains below, sequenced in a study of cytomegalovirus exposure and HLA in healthy donors. The PCR was carried out with 60 Vbeta primers and 13 Jbeta primers. Clones were read by immunoSEQ multiplex PCR, and TCRdb kept only the in-frame ones, dropping some. Among about 130,000 clones listed, over 70% were seen once. The sequencing input was PBMCs. The receptors originated from a man aged 25-40 years in good health and CMV-seronegative.

The gene calls are TRBV11-2 and TRBJ1-4; no clear D. CDR1 and CDR2 (germline): SGHAT, FQNNGV. CDR3 length equals 16 residues. V shed 2 bases and J shed 5 bases, with 15 bases lying between them. CDR3 protein: CASSLILQAKNEKLFF. For the CDR3, the DNA is TGTGCCAGCAGCTTAATCCTGCAGGCAAAAAATGAAAAACTGTTTTTT.

This chain connects TRBV7-8 to TRBJ2-1, with D uncertain. The CDR3 spans 12 residues. Germline V gene lookup returns CDR1 SGHVS and CDR2 FQNEAQ. Trimming took 5 bases from V and 6 from J, leaving 8 bases between them. The CDR3 reads CASSPTGNEQFF. CDR3 nucleotides: TGTGCCAGCAGCCCTACGGGCAATGAGCAGTTCTTC.

This clone was counted a few times. The chain combines TRBV5-6 with TRBJ1-5, with unresolved D. This CDR3 has 12 residues. V was clipped by 4 bases and J by 7 bases, with 9 bases between them. CDR1 and CDR2 from the germline V gene are SGHDT and YYEEEE. The CDR3 nucleotides read TGTGCCAGCAGCGCGAATAGACAGCCCCAGCATTTT. Its translation is CASSANRQPQHF.

The chain recombines TRBV6-1 with TRBJ1-2; 8 nucleotides align to TRBD1. The CDR3 extends over 15 amino acids. In germline, CDR1 is MNHNS, CDR2 SASEGT. Unmatched junction bases numbered 5, after V lost 2 bases and J lost 3 bases. In DNA, the CDR3 is TGTGCCAGCAGTGAATCCCAGGGGGCTTACTATGGCTACACCTTC. It yields the protein CASSESQGAYYGYTF.

V gene TRBV6-1 combines with J gene TRBJ2-7; no definite D call. CDR3 size: 13 residues. Germline values: CDR1 MNHNS, CDR2 SASEGT. Trimming removed 7 bases at V and 0 bases at J, with 10 bases between. CDR3 residues: CASIGQISYEQYF. CDR3 DNA: TGTGCCAGCATTGGGCAGATCTCCTACGAGCAGTACTTC.

This rearrangement joins TRBV19 to TRBJ1-4; TRBD1 aligns across 8 bases. The CDR3 contains 13 residues. J gave up 6 bases and V 7 bases, and 4 bases lay outside the gene matches. CDR1 is LNHDA and CDR2 is SQIVND in the germline V gene (reference sequence). The CDR3 DNA sequence: TGTGCCAGTAACAGGGGGAACGATGAAAAACTGTTTTTT. This sequence encodes CASNRGNDEKLFF.